This TCR beta chain is drawn from a study of CD8 T cells in Susac syndrome. Study outcomes and limitations: In its TCR sequencing and HLA analysis, the study acknowledged that the number of individuals was relatively small.

The study used treatment-naive patients who had stable or active relapsing-remitting disease as multiple sclerosis controls. Bulk CD8+ and CD4+ cells came from magnetic negative isolation; CD8+ TEMRA by FACS. CDR1 and CDR2 (germline): SGHRS, YFSETQ. This CDR3 region has 14 residues. Trimming pared 4 bases from V and 8 bases from J, leaving 15 bases between. RNA totalling about 0.5 to 1 ug underwent reverse transcription with random hexamers. Amplification of TCR beta CDR3 by immunoSEQ multiplex PCR spanned 54 Vbeta and 13 Jbeta. MiXCR was run by TCRdb on the immunoSEQ multiplex PCR reads, yielding one entry per CDR3 protein. The sample lists about 150,000 distinct CDR3 sequences, less than 97% seen once, with roughly 0.16% in the top ten. The table lists this clonotype with a count of one. No antigen is known for it.

This chain connects TRBV5-1 to TRBJ1-4; unclear D gene. The TCR comes from a human donor with multiple sclerosis. Sequencing was carried out using CD8+ T cells from PBMCs. The CDR3 coding sequence is TGCGCCAGCAGCCCCTACCGTCCGAAGGAAAAACTGTTTTTT. This codes for CASSPYRPKEKLFF.